The entry below describes one TCR beta chain. The antigen is unknown. These data originate in a study of beta chain features in type 1 diabetes. Markers CD45RO/CCR7/CD25/CD127/CD95/CD27 served to sort CD4+ naive, central memory, regulatory and stem cell-like memory cells. Without exception, sorted populations had purity beyond 95%. Sequencing targeted expressed TCRB transcripts, as all isolated RNA had been reverse transcribed. TCRdb keeps only in-frame clones here, not all; method: immunoSEQ multiplex PCR. This table has roughly 130,000 clones, about 10% appearing once. Germline CDR1 and CDR2: SGHRS and YFSETQ. The CDR3 totals 15 residues. Trimming pared 4 bases from V and 6 bases from J, leaving 18 bases between. The study's findings and limits: Cells that show high TCR expression could be over-represented by cDNA sequencing.

The origin of this receptor is a man between 18 and 35 years old in good health. The chain is built from TRBV5-1 and TRBJ2-3, with a tentative D call TRBD2 (6 bases). Material for sequencing was central memory CD4+ T cells from blood. CDR3 bases: TGCGCCAGCAGCCCCTCTGGGGCGGGGAGTGATACGCAGTATTTT. Its protein product is CASSPSGAGSDTQYF.